Sequencing of this T cell receptor beta chain was carried out in a study of shared clonotypes between healthy human individuals. Study-wide context: CD4 naive cells filled three plates per donor, CD4 memory three, CD8 naive two and CD8 memory one.

Germline V CDR1 and CDR2: LNHDA, SQIVND (reference sequence). The CDR3 spans 15 residues. Trimming removed 3 bases from V and 2 bases from J, with 8 bases in between. Memory CD4+ cells were the fraction left after CD45RA+ naive selection. General observations from the study: Generation probability values for non-shared clonotypes were lower than those for clonotypes shared by all four donors.

As regards this clone: Its antigen is undetermined.

Assay used: immunoSEQ multiplex PCR; TCRdb lists only in-frame clones, some missing. The table has millions of clones, approximately 92% seen once. This clonotype was obtained from a young man in good health. Sequenced input: naive CD4+ T cells sorted from blood. Stated subset: CD45RA+ positively selected. This chain uses TRBV19 with TRBJ2-6, with D uncertain. DNA of the CDR3: TGTGCCAGTAGTATGAGAATACCTGGGGCCAACGTCCTGACTTTC. Translating it yields CASSMRIPGANVLTF.